This T cell receptor (beta chain) was captured in a study of a mutant IDH1 vaccine in newly diagnosed glioma. Background on the study: Vaccine dosing followed radiotherapy by 4-6 weeks, or accompanied temozolomide cycles. Study-level findings and limits: Detectable vaccine-induced immune responses arose in almost 95% of patients.

Germline V lookup: CDR1 SQVTM, CDR2 ANQGSEA. The junction had 9 bases not matched to a gene; V was cut back by 5 bases and J by 5 bases. The CDR3 totals 14 residues. Documented time point: week 5, during vaccination. Every vaccination contained 300 ug of the mutant IDH1 20-mer peptide and was paired with topical imiquimod. Notes on this clone: Antigen unknown.

Data came from immunoSEQ multiplex PCR; TCRdb stores just in-frame clones and leaves some out. Of around 58,000 clones detected, 81% appear once; the ten largest clones hold about 3.3%. The chain is built from TRBV29-1 and TRBJ1-5, with 7 bases aligning to TRBD1. Here the sequenced sample was PBMCs, taken from a glioma patient whose treatment included an IDH1 peptide vaccine. This receptor was identified in a young man with glioma. CDR3 coding DNA: TGCAGCGTTCAGGGTAGGGGGCCAGATCAGCCCCAGCATTTT. Its protein is CSVQGRGPDQPQHF.